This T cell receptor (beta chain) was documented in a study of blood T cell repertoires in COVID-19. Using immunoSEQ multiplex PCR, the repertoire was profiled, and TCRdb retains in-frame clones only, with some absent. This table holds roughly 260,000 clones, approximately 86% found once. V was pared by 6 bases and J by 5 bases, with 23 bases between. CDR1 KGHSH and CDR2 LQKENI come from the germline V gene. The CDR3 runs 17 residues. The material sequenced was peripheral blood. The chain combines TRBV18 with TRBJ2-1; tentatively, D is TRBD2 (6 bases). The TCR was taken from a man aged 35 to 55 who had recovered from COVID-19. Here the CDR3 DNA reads TGTGCCAGCTCCCCGGCATCTGGACTACTGTCGAACAATGAGCAGTTCTTC. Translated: CASSPASGLLSNNEQFF.